Listed below are T cell receptor beta chains from one sample, sequenced in a study of cytomegalovirus exposure and HLA in healthy donors. TCRdb's copy holds only in-frame clones and misses some; the assay was immunoSEQ multiplex PCR. Among about 130,000 clones listed, approximately 84% were seen once. Sequenced input: PBMCs. The origin of the receptors is a man aged 25-40 years in good health and CMV-seropositive. The CDR3 runs from the conserved cysteine through the conserved F or W.

>TRBV25-1|TRBJ1-2
CASTGVEDYGYTF
>TRBV7-9|TRBJ1-2
CASSSHSSRGYTF
>TRBV19|TRBJ1-5
CASSIPVGGGGNQPQHF
>TRBV15|TRBJ1-2
CATSRDVGGYGYTF
>TRBV19|TRBJ1-1
CASSIITKGVVTEAFF
>TRBV7-8|TRBJ2-7
CASSLEGQGYYEQYF
>TRBV7-2|TRBJ2-3
CASSLEGNTQYF
>TRBV9|TRBJ1-2
CASSEGQGGFYGYTF
>TRBV10-1|TRBJ2-7
CASSDPRGEQYF
>TRBV4-1|TRBJ1-1
CASSQTSGETEAFF
>TRBV6-5|TRBJ1-1
CASSYPGANTEAFF
>TRBV7-8|TRBJ2-7
CASSLGISGGPYEQYF
>TRBV7-9|TRBJ2-3
CASSFDRAGDTQYF
>TRBV7-4|TRBJ1-5
CATQQGGGGNQPQHF